The present entry profiles one T cell receptor beta chain with its context. Via MiXCR, TCRdb re-called the 5' RACE reads, giving one row per CDR3 protein. The sample holds some 630,000 distinct CDR3 sequences, around 7.5% seen once. This entry is derived from a study of identical twins. The germline CDR1 and CDR2 sequences are SGDLS and YYNGEE. This CDR3 comprises 15 residues. V was shortened by 0 bases and J by 4 bases, with 11 bases between the two germline ends. The sample was also reused in another study, on yellow fever vaccine responses in identical twins.

The sequenced sample consisted of PBMCs. This receptor was identified in a woman aged 18-29 years in good health. The chain is built from TRBV9 and TRBJ2-1; tentative D call: TRBD2 (5 bases). The CDR3 DNA reads as TGTGCCAGCAGCGTAGAAGGACTCACTTACAATGAGCAGTTCTTC. This codes for CASSVEGLTYNEQFF.